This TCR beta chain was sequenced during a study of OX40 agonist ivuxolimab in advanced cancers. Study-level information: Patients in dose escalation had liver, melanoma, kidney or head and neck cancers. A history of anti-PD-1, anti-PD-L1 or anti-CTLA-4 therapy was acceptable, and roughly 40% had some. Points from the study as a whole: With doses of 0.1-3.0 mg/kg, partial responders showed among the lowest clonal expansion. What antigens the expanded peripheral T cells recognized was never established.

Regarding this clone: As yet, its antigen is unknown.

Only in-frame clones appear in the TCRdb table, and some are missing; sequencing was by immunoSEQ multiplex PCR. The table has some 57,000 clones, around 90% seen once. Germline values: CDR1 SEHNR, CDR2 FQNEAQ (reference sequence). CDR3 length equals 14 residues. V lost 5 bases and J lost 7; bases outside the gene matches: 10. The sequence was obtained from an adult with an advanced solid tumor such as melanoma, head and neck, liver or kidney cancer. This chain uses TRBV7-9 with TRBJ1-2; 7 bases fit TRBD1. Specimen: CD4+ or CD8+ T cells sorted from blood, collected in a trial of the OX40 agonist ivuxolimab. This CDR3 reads CASSPRQGIGGYTF. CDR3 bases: TGTGCCAGCAGCCCCAGACAGGGTATTGGTGGCTACACCTTC. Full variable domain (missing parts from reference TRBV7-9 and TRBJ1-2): DTGVSQNPRHKITKRGQNVTFRCDPISEHNRLYWYRQTLGQGPEFLTYFQNEAQLEKSRLLSDRFSAERPKGSFSTLEIQRTEQGDSAMYLCASSPRQGIGGYTFGSGTRLTVV.